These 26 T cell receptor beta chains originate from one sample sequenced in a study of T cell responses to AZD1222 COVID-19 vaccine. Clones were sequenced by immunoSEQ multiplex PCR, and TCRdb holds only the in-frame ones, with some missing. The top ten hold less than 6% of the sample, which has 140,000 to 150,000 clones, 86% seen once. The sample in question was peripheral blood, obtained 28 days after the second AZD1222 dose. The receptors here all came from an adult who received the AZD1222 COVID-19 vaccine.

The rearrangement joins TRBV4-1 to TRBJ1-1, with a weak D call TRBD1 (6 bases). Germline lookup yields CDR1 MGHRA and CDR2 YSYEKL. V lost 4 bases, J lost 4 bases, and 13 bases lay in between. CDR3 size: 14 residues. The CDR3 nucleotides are TGCGCCAGCAGCCCGAGAGGGGGGCCCACTGAAGCTTTCTTT. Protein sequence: CASSPRGGPTEAFF.

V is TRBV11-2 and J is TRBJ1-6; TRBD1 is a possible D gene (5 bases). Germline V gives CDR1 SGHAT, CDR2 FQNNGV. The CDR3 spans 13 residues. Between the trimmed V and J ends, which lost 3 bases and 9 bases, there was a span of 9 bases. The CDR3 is CASSFDGTSPLHF. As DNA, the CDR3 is TGTGCCAGCAGCTTTGATGGGACTTCACCCCTCCACTTT.

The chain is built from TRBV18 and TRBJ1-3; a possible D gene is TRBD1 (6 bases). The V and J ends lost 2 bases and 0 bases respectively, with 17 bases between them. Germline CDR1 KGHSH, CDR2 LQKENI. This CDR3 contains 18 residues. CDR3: CASSPVYSQGSSGNTIYF. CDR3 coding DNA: TGTGCCAGCTCACCAGTTTATTCACAGGGTAGCTCTGGAAACACCATATATTTT. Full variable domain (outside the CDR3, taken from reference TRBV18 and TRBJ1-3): NAGVMQNPRHLVRRRGQEARLRCSPMKGHSHVYWYRQLPEEGLKFMVYLQKENIIDESGMPKERFSAEFPKEGPSILRIQQVVRGDSAAYFCASSPVYSQGSSGNTIYFGEGSWLTVV.

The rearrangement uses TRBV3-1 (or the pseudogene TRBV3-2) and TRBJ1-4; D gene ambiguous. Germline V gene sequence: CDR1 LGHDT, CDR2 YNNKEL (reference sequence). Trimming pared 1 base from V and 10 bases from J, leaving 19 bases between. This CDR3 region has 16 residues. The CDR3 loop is CASSQGVGVAGGKLFF. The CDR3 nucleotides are TGTGCCAGCAGCCAAGGGGTCGGGGTCGCCGGTGGAAAACTGTTTTTT.

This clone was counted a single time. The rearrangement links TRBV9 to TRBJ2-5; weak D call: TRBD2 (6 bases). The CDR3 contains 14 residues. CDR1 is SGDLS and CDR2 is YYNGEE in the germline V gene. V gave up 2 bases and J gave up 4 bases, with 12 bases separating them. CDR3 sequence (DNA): TGTGCCAGCAGCGTCCTAGGAGGGGCAGAGACCCAGTACTTC. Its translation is CASSVLGGAETQYF.

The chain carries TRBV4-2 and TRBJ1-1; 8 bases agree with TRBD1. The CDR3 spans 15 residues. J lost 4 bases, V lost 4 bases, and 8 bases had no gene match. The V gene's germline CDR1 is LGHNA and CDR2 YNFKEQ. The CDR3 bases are TGTGCCAGCAGCCCGGAACAGGGGGGGAGCACTGAAGCTTTCTTT. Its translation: CASSPEQGGSTEAFF.

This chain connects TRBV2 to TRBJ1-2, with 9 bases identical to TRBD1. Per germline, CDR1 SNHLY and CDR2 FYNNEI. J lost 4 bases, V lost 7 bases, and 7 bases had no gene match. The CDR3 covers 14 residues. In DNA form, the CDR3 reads TGTGCCAGCACGGGACAGGGTCTCCTCTATGGCTACACCTTC. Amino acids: CASTGQGLLYGYTF.

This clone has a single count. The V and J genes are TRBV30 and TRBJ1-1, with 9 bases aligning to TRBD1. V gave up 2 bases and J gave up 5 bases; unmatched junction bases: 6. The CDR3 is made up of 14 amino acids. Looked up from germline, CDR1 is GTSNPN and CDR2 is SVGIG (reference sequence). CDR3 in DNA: TGTGCCTGGAGTTTTACAGGGGGCGCAACTGAAGCTTTCTTT. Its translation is CAWSFTGGATEAFF.

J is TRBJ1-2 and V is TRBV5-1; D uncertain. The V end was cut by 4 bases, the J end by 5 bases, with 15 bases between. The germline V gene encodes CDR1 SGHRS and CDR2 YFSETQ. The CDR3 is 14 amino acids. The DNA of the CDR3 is TGCGCCAGCAGCCTGGCGGACGGTCCTTATGGCTACACCTTC. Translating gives CASSLADGPYGYTF.

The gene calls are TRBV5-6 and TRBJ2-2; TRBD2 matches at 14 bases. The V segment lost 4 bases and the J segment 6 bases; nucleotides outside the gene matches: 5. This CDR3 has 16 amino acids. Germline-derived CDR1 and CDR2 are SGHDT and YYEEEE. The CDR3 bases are TGTGCCAGCAGCACCGGACTAGCGGGGGGTTCCGGGGAGCTGTTTTTT. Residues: CASSTGLAGGSGELFF.

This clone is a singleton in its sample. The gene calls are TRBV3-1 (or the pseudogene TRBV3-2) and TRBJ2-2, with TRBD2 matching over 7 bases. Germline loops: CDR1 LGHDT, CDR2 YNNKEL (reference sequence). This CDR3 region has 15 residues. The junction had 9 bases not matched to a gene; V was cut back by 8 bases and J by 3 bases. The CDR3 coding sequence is TGTGCCAGCGTCGTGGGAGGGAGCGACACCGGGGAGCTGTTTTTT. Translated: CASVVGGSDTGELFF.

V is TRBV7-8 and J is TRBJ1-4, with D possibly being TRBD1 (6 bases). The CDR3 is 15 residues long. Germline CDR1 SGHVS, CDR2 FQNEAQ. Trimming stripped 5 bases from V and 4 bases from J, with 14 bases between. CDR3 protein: CASSPNTGSNEKLFF. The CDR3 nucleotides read TGTGCCAGCAGCCCCAATACAGGGAGTAATGAAAAACTGTTTTTT.

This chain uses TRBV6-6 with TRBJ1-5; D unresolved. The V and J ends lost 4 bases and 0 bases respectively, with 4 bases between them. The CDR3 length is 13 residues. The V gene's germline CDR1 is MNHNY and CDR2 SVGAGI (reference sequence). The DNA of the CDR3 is TGTGCCAGCAGTTCCCCTAGCAATCAGCCCCAGCATTTT. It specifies CASSSPSNQPQHF.

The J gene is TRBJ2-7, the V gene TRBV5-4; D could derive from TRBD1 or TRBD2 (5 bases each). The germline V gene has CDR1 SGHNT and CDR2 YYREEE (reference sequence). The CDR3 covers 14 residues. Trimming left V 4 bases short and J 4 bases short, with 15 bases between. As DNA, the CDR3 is TGTGCCAGCAGCCCACCGGGGACGGGGTACGAGCAGTACTTC. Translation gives CASSPPGTGYEQYF.

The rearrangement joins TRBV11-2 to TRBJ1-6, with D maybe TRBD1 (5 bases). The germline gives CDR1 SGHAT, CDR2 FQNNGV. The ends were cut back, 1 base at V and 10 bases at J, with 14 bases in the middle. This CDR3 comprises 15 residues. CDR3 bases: TGTGCCAGCAGCTTAGTCCCAGGGTTGGGCTCACCCCTCCACTTT. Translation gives CASSLVPGLGSPLHF.

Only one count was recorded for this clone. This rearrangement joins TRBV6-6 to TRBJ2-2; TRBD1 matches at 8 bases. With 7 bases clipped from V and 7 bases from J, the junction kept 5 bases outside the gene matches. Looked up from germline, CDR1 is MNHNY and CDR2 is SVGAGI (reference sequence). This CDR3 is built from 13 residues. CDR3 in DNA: TGTGCCAGCAACAAACAGGGGGTCGGGGAGCTGTTTTTT. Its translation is CASNKQGVGELFF.

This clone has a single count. The CDR3 nucleotides read TGTGCCAGTAACCCGACAGGGAATTCACCCCTCCACTTT. It encodes CASNPTGNSPLHF. V is TRBV19 and J is TRBJ1-6; 7 positions agree with TRBD1. The CDR3 has 13 residues. With 7 bases clipped from V and 7 bases from J, the junction kept 4 bases outside the gene matches. Looked up from germline, CDR1 is LNHDA and CDR2 is SQIVND (reference sequence).

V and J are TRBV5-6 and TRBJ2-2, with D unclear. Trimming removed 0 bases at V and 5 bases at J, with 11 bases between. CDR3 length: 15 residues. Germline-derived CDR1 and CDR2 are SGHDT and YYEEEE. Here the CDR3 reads CASSLARPKTGELFF. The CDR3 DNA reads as TGTGCCAGCAGCTTGGCTAGACCCAAGACCGGGGAGCTGTTTTTT.

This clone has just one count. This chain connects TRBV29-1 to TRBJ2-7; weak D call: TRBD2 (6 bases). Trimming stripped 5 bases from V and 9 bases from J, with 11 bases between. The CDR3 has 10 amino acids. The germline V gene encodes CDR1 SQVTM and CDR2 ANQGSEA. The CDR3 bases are TGCAGCGTTCTGACTAGAGGGCAGTACTTC. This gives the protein CSVLTRGQYF.

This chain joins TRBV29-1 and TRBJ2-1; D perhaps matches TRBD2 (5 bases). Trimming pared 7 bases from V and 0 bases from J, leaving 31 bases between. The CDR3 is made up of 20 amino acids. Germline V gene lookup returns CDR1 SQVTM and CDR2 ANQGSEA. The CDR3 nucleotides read TGCAGCGCCTACTCCCTGGCGGGTTGGGGAGACCCCAGCTCCTACAATGAGCAGTTCTTC. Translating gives CSAYSLAGWGDPSSYNEQFF.

The CDR3 region is CASSETDHQETQYF. The DNA of the CDR3 is TGCGCCAGCAGTGAGACGGACCACCAAGAGACCCAGTACTTC. The rearrangement joins TRBV10-2 to TRBJ2-5; D is unclear. This CDR3 spans 14 amino acids. Germline-derived CDR1 and CDR2 are WSHSY and SAAADI. V was cut by 2 bases and J by 0 bases, with 7 bases left in between.

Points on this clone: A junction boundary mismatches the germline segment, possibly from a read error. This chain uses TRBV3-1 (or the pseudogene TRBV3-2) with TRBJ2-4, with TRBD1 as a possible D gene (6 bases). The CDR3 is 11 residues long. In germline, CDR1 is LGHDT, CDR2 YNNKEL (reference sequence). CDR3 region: CASSHLGHMNF. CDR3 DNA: TGTGCCAGCAGCCATCTGGGACATATGAACTTC.

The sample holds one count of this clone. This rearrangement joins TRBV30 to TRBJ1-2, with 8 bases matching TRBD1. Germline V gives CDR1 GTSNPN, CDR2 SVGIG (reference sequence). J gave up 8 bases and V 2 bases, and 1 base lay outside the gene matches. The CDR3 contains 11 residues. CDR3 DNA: TGTGCCTGGAGTTACAGGGGGGGCTACACCTTC. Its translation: CAWSYRGGYTF.

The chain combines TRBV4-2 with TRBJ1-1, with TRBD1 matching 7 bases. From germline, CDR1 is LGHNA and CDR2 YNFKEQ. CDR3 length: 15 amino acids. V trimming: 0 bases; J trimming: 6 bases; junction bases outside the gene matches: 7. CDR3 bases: TGTGCCAGCAGCCAAGATGAGACAGGGACAGCTGAAGCTTTCTTT. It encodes CASSQDETGTAEAFF.

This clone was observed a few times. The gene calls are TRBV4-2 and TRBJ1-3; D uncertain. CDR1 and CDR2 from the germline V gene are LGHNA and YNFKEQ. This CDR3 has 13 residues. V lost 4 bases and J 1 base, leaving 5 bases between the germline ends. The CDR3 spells CASSLRSGNTIYF. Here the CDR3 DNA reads TGTGCCAGCAGCCTAAGGTCTGGAAACACCATATATTTT.

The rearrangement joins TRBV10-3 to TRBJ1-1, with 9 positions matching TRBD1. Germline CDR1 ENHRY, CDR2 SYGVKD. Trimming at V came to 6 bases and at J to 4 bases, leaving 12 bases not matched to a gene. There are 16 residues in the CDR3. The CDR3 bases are TGTGCCATCAGCCCGACAGGGGGAGGTGAAAGCACTGAAGCTTTCTTT. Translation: CAISPTGGGESTEAFF.